This T cell receptor beta chain emerged from a study of cytomegalovirus exposure and HLA in healthy donors (dated by TCRdb to 2016 to 2017). About the full investigation: An earlier analysis of 587 of the donors reported 276 Gb of sequence data and some 110 million unique TCR beta sequences obtained from roughly 170 million T cells. An early release that covered 500 to 800 HLA-typed donors contained approximately 290 gigabases of sequencing data and some 87 million unique TCR sequences. Among the roughly 400 genotyped donors, around 81% belonged to the genetic ancestry cluster associated with self-reported Caucasian donors. The study aimed to test whether cataloging public T cell receptors could reveal signatures of past pathogen exposure. The study used immunosequencing to profile the T cell repertoires of 670 or so subjects and linked those repertoires to cytomegalovirus serostatus. Along with the approximately 700-subject first cohort, a separate validation cohort of over a hundred different subjects was used. To predict cytomegalovirus infection status, the study brought together high-throughput TCR immunosequencing, statistical association of individual TCRs with disease status, and machine learning. In a later analysis, previously published TCR beta repertoires from several hundred donors were re-analyzed and high-resolution HLA genotyping was added so that TCR occurrence patterns could be studied. Rather than drawing on any new phenotypic data, the later analysis identified candidate immune exposures from TCR beta sequences and the way those sequences occurred across donors. To decide whether each TCR beta V gene segment behaved as functional or pseudogenic, an earlier analysis of some 600 of the donors relied on high-throughput TCR beta sequencing. Alongside the repertoire data, information on donor age, sex, ethnicity and CMV serostatus was compiled. In a later genetic analysis, genome-wide SNP genotypes for 398 of the 666 donors were used, and that subset was treated as a discovery cohort. Every repertoire in the discovery cohort had been generated on one and the same sequencing platform. Both class I and class II loci were covered by HLA typing, at four-digit resolution. Typing coverage differed by locus: A, B, C, DRB1 and DQB1 were typed in roughly 620-640 donors, DQA1 in about 560, DPA1 in 600 to 610, and DPB1 in 450 to 490. About five DR-DQ haplotypes were handled as single units for association and clustering because linkage in the cohort was strong. Among 398 genotyped donors of the cohort, an average of roughly 240,000 unique TCR beta nucleotide sequences were sequenced per donor, roughly 20% of them non-productive. Study-wide findings and limitations: According to a later genetic analysis, donors in an Asian-associated ancestry cluster had fewer N-insertions in productive TCRs than the approximately 690-donor mean. In a later analysis, most CMV-associated TCR beta chains were found to appear HLA-restricted, with HLA associations seemingly driven largely by CMV exposure. Sequencing depth was assumed to be roughly uniform across donors in the presence/absence analyses, though that assumption may not hold. Compared with equally common non-associated chains, HLA-associated TCR beta chains in a later analysis were more clonally expanded and had lower generation probabilities. Across donors, most TCR sequences were observed very rarely, whereas some public TCRs were present in many individuals. Some IMGT-functional V segments, including TRBV6-2 and TRBV6-3, could not be distinguished by the 87-base-pair reads and were therefore excluded. Three of the identified cytomegalovirus-associated TCR beta chains were confirmed in vitro to be specific for cytomegalovirus antigens. Only TCR beta chains were sequenced in this cohort, and the absence of alpha or paired-chain data limited detectable features. According to the authors, the approach could potentially be generalized to other disease states and immunological phenotypes. The study listed 150 to 200 TCR beta chains as associated with cytomegalovirus. In a later analysis, the rate of TCR association differed among HLA loci, with DRB1 alleles having the most associated TCRs and HLA-C alleles having the fewest. Because some donors lacked HLA typing at each locus, the association tests relied only on the typed subset. In a later analysis, several top co-occurrence clusters were reported to appear linked to parvovirus B19, influenza, CMV and Epstein-Barr virus. When HLA alleles, especially DR and DQ, strongly co-occurred, attributing TCR associations to individual alleles was difficult. Specific HLA alleles were associated with roughly 16,000 TCR beta sequences at a false discovery rate of 0.05 in a later analysis. A further reported finding was that TCR beta sequences accurately predicted the HLA-A and HLA-B alleles for most subjects in the first cohort. Because counts were too low, about 18 rarely observed V segments, including chromosome 9 orphons, were excluded from the earlier analysis of around 590 of the donors. The only immune exposure information available for the cohort was CMV serostatus. A later genetic analysis associated a missense DCLRE1C variant with V-gene and J-gene trimming of TCR beta chains, and an independent cohort replicated the association. Correlated functional status among segregating V segments might be attributable to linkage disequilibrium, but an unknown experimental factor could not be ruled out. In an earlier analysis of approximately 590 of the donors, most TCR beta V segments were observed in productive rearrangements about 87% or about 30% of the time, broadly matching IMGT annotations. The classifier was reported to diagnose cytomegalovirus status with high specificity and sensitivity in both the original and validation cohorts. A cluster of highly shared sequence variants was judged likely to represent a technical artifact of the sequencing pipeline.

Comment on this clone: The antigen this receptor binds is unknown. No base quality values were provided; no much bigger clone lies one nucleotide off.

According to the germline V gene (reference sequence), CDR1 reads MNHEY and CDR2 reads SMNVEV. Trimming removed 4 bases from V and 0 bases from J, leaving 13 bases between the germline ends. Taken from cysteine to phenylalanine, the CDR3 has 16 residues. This entry keeps only the CDR3 DNA: 48 bases, framed from base 1. The cohort comprised fewer than 750 healthy bone marrow donors. All cohort members were sampled while nominally healthy, although unrecorded immune exposures were likely present. CMV serostatus was positive for about 300 and negative for 352 of the 666 cohort members, and was not recorded for this donor. A peripheral blood sample was provided by each donor, and peripheral blood mononuclear cells were used for TCR beta sequencing. The Qiagen DNeasy Blood Extraction Kit was used to extract genomic DNA from the blood cell samples. Library generation was performed with the immunoSEQ multiplex PCR assay. The multiplex PCR relied on a mix of 60 forward primers for TCR Vbeta segments and 13 reverse primers for TCR Jbeta segments. The CDR3 region of rearranged TCR beta genes was amplified from genomic DNA by a multiplex PCR assay. The amplified TCR beta libraries were sequenced on the Illumina HiSeq System as 87-base-pair reads. In the authors' own workflow: A later analysis counted around 72 million unique TCR beta chains across the 690 or so repertoires, and 9.5 million to 11 million of these chains were shared by at least two donors. A nearest-neighbor algorithm error-corrected the raw reads and collapsed the reads into unique sequences, merging closely related sequences to remove PCR and sequencing errors. Alignment of CDR3 sequences to IMGT reference sequences was used to assign V, D and J gene segments. Each retained sequence needed at least a six-nucleotide match to both a V gene segment and a J gene segment. A rearrangement counted as productive if the CDR3 had no stop codons and remained in frame with V and J, and every other rearrangement counted as non-productive. Following IMGT convention, CDR3 was defined as the stretch from the second conserved V-encoded cysteine to the conserved J-encoded phenylalanine. The earlier analysis of a few hundred of the donors excluded sequences that lacked an unambiguous match to a single V gene segment. In an earlier analysis of some 590 of the donors, a V segment was called functional when productive rearrangements were above 56.7%, and segregating when the standard deviation between donors exceeded 5%. A statistical classification framework was built to diagnose cytomegalovirus status from the catalog of TCR beta chain sequences. In a later analysis, V and J genes were assigned by comparing TCR nucleotide sequences against IMGT/GENE-DB human TR gene sequences. In a later analysis, CDR3 sequences and most-parsimonious VDJ recombination scenarios were assigned using the TCRdist pipeline. A later analysis defined each TCR beta chain by its CDR3 amino acid sequence plus V-gene family, and excluded reads lacking a unique V-gene family. As a way to deal with suspected cross-contamination and a sequencing artifact, a later analysis dropped over 550 nucleotide sequences that were highly shared and had low generation probability. In a later analysis, a clonal expansion index was calculated for each public chain from normalized within-repertoire ranks of inferred template counts. A later analysis computed generation probabilities with a VDJ recombination model fitted to out-of-frame rearrangements, and checked the results against IGoR. Hypergeometric tests were used in a later analysis to score TCR-TCR, TCR-HLA and TCR-CMV co-occurrence, with a repertoire-size bias correction applied to the TCR pairs. In a later analysis, false discovery rates were estimated by permuting HLA or CMV assignments 20 times. In a later analysis, co-occurring TCRs were grouped using DBSCAN, and TCRdist sequence similarity was added for clustering within HLA-allele-positive subsets. Co-occurrence clustering excluded repertoires with fewer than 30,000 or more than 120,000 public chains, plus five with anomalous nucleotide sharing. In TCRdb, the immuneACCESS table is reduced to in-frame sequences with V and J assigned. These tables do not hold every clone; where another copy was compared, an unresolved V gene accounts for under half, and the others remain unexplained. From that table come the V and J calls and clone size; the DNA was used to work out D and trimming. This sample has around 94,000 clones in its table, and around 60% of those were observed once. Approximately 4.8% of the sample is held by the ten biggest clonotypes.

The sequence joins TRBV27 to TRBJ2-4; the D gene is perhaps TRBD1, on 6 matching bases. What was sequenced was PBMCs. This TCR came from a human donor in good health. The CDR3 in this case is CASSSPRTEAKNIQYF. The DNA sequence reads TGTGCCAGCAGTTCACCCCGGACAGAAGCCAAAAACATTCAGTACTTC.